This entry concerns a single T cell receptor (beta chain). The record originates from a study of CD8+CD57+ T cells in acquired aplastic anemia. The V gene lost 6 bases and the J gene lost 5 bases, with 20 bases spanning the gap. The CDR3 length is 16 residues. Germline V CDR1 and CDR2: SGHTA, FQGNSA. TCR beta VDJ combinations and CDR3 sequences were profiled from genomic DNA. TCRdb analysed the reads with MiXCR anew, one entry per CDR3 protein. The table lists a few hundred thousand distinct CDR3 sequences, over 60% of them singletons. The sequence came from a human donor in good health. This chain connects TRBV7-2 to TRBJ2-1; no clear D. The sample consisted of sorted CD4+, CD8+, or CD8+CD57+ T cells (not recorded which) from PBMCs. CDR3 loop: CASRVGSLRSNNEQFF. CDR3 sequence (DNA): TGTGCCAGCAGGGTCGGTTCTCTCCGAAGCAACAATGAGCAGTTCTTC.